The 19 T cell receptor beta chains below all came from one sample that was sequenced in a study of blood T cell repertoires in COVID-19. Clones were read by immunoSEQ multiplex PCR, and TCRdb kept only the in-frame ones, dropping some. This table has roughly 190,000 clones, over 75% appearing once. Sequencing was carried out using PBMCs or T cells enriched from blood (not recorded which). The source is a woman between 18 and 29 years old who had recovered from COVID-19.

The table lists this clone with many counts. This chain connects TRBV3-1 (or the pseudogene TRBV3-2) to TRBJ1-3; D may be TRBD1 (5 bases). V lost 1 base to trimming and J lost 9 bases, with 16 bases between them. The CDR3 consists of 15 residues. The germline CDR1 and CDR2 sequences are LGHDT and YNNKEL (reference sequence). CDR3 in amino acids: CASSQAPLGAGTIYF. Written as DNA, the CDR3 is TGTGCCAGCAGCCAAGCCCCGCTTGGGGCCGGCACCATATATTTT.

V usage is TRBV9 and J usage is TRBJ1-6, with D perhaps matching TRBD1 (5 bases). Germline V lookup: CDR1 SGDLS, CDR2 YYNGEE. The CDR3 contains 16 residues. The V end lost 0 bases, the J end lost 3 bases, and 10 bases lay between the germline ends. The chain's CDR3 is CASSVAAGYYNSPLHF. DNA of the CDR3: TGTGCCAGCAGCGTAGCGGCAGGGTACTATAATTCACCCCTCCACTTT.

The chain is built from TRBV5-6 and TRBJ2-5; D call uncertain. The CDR3 has 11 residues. V lost 2 bases and J lost 14, with 13 bases in between. Per the germline V gene, CDR1 is SGHDT and CDR2 is YYEEEE. The CDR3 loop is CASSFRGARYF. CDR3 coding DNA: TGTGCCAGCAGCTTTAGAGGCGCGAGATACTTC.

The chain links TRBV7-3 to TRBJ2-5; possible D gene TRBD1, 5 bases. The length of the CDR3 is 13 residues. Looked up from germline, CDR1 is SGHTA and CDR2 is FQGTGA. The V end lost 5 bases, the J end lost 5 bases, and 12 bases lay between the germline ends. DNA for the CDR3: TGTGCCAGCAGCCCACCAGGGTCTGAGACCCAGTACTTC. It translates to CASSPPGSETQYF.

The rearrangement links TRBV7-2 to TRBJ2-7; 12 bases align to TRBD2. V shed 5 bases and J 3 bases; nucleotides not matched to a gene: 8. Germline V gene sequence: CDR1 SGHTA, CDR2 FQGNSA. The CDR3 covers 16 residues. The DNA of the CDR3 is TGTGCCAGCAGCGCGCTAGCGGGAGGGCCTCTCTACGAGCAGTACTTC. Protein product: CASSALAGGPLYEQYF.

This clone has just one count. The chain uses TRBV6-2 or TRBV6-3 and TRBJ2-2, with 8 bases aligning to TRBD1. This CDR3 has 14 amino acids. The germline gives CDR1 MNHEY, CDR2 SVGEGT. Losses at the gene ends were 5 bases for V and 3 bases for J; bases not matched to a gene: 2. In DNA, the CDR3 is TGTGCCAGCAGTCCAGGGGGCGACACCGGGGAGCTGTTTTTT. It specifies CASSPGGDTGELFF.

This clone was picked up one time. CDR3 in amino acids: CASSERTGYRQPQHF. The CDR3 DNA follows: TGTGCCAGCAGTGAAAGGACAGGGTATAGGCAGCCCCAGCATTTT. V is TRBV6-1 and J is TRBJ1-5; 8 bases agree with TRBD1. Germline values: CDR1 MNHNS, CDR2 SASEGT. The length of the CDR3 is 15 residues. V dropped 2 bases and J dropped 7; count of bases not matched to a gene: 7.

The chain is built from TRBV28 and TRBJ1-5; no clear D gene. This CDR3 is built from 12 residues. Germline V lookup: CDR1 MDHEN, CDR2 SYDVKM. V was clipped by 2 bases and J by 5 bases, with 4 bases between them. CDR3 nucleotides: TGTGCCAGCAGTTTACAGTATCAGCCCCAGCATTTT. As protein: CASSLQYQPQHF.

The chain employs TRBV2 and TRBJ2-3; weak D call: TRBD1 (5 bases). The length of the CDR3 is 14 residues. Trimming took 1 base from V and 1 from J, leaving 6 bases between them. Per germline, CDR1 SNHLY and CDR2 FYNNEI. The chain's CDR3 is CASSEGRGTDTQYF. Here the CDR3 DNA reads TGTGCCAGCAGTGAAGGCAGGGGCACAGATACGCAGTATTTT.

This clone was seen only a few times. The chain couples TRBV4-3 to TRBJ2-7; possible D gene TRBD1, 5 bases. CDR1 LGHNA and CDR2 YSLEER come from the germline V gene. Trimming pared 1 base from V and 0 bases from J, leaving 10 bases between. The CDR3 is made up of 15 amino acids. CDR3 DNA: TGCGCCAGCAGCCAAGCCGCGACAGTCTCCTACGAGCAGTACTTC. It specifies CASSQAATVSYEQYF.

V and J are TRBV29-1 and TRBJ2-7, with 7 bases fitting TRBD1. This CDR3 comprises 15 residues. Germline-derived CDR1 and CDR2 are SQVTM and ANQGSEA. V lost 4 bases, J lost 3 bases, and 12 bases stayed unmatched. The CDR3 spells CSVGLAGGLSYEQYF. The DNA of the CDR3 is TGCAGCGTTGGGCTTGCAGGGGGTTTGAGCTACGAGCAGTACTTC.

The sample holds a few counts of this clone. V is TRBV6-4 and J is TRBJ2-6, with D possibly TRBD2 on 5 matching bases. Germline CDR1 and CDR2: MRHNA and SNTAGT. V was shortened by 2 bases and J by 2 bases, with 10 bases between the two germline ends. This CDR3 has 16 amino acids. The CDR3 DNA sequence: TGTGCCAGCAGTGACGTCGCCGGGGCTGGGGCCAACGTCCTGACTTTC. Translation: CASSDVAGAGANVLTF.

The chain couples TRBV18 to TRBJ1-3, with 7 bases aligning to TRBD1. The V gene's germline CDR1 is KGHSH and CDR2 LQKENI. Trimming took 2 bases from V and 1 from J; bases not matched to a gene: 2. The CDR3 runs to 15 residues. CDR3 DNA: TGTGCCAGCTCACCAAGACAGGGATCTGGAAACACCATATATTTT. Translated, it gives CASSPRQGSGNTIYF.

The chain combines TRBV18 with TRBJ1-5; no definite D call. With 4 bases removed from V and 5 bases from J, the gap between germline ends came to 9 bases. CDR3 length equals 13 residues. Germline CDR1 is KGHSH and CDR2 is LQKENI. Here the CDR3 DNA reads TGTGCCAGCTCACGAGGGAGGGATCAGCCCCAGCATTTT. Amino acid sequence: CASSRGRDQPQHF.

The chain links TRBV5-6 to TRBJ2-7; D perhaps matches TRBD1 (6 bases). V was trimmed by 3 bases and J by 1 base, leaving 11 bases between them. Germline values: CDR1 SGHDT, CDR2 YYEEEE. The CDR3 totals 14 residues. The CDR3 coding sequence is TGTGCCAGCAGCTCCCTCAGGGGATCCTACGAGCAGTACTTC. This encodes CASSSLRGSYEQYF.

The chain carries TRBV7-8 and TRBJ2-5; 7 nucleotides align to TRBD2. Germline V gives CDR1 SGHVS, CDR2 FQNEAQ. This CDR3 is built from 16 residues. V dropped 1 base and J dropped 5; count of bases not matched to a gene: 10. CDR3 in amino acids: CASSLDQAGMRETQYF. The DNA of the CDR3 is TGTGCCAGCAGCTTAGATCAAGCGGGAATGCGGGAGACCCAGTACTTC.

The V call is TRBV9, the J call TRBJ2-3, with TRBD1 as a possible D gene (5 bases). Germline V gene sequence: CDR1 SGDLS, CDR2 YYNGEE. The CDR3 spans 15 residues. Trimming left V 6 bases short and J 5 bases short, with 19 bases between. The CDR3 sequence: CASNLGAGSRDTQYF. CDR3 DNA: TGTGCCAGCAATCTAGGGGCCGGATCGCGAGATACGCAGTATTTT.

This clone was counted a single time. This chain uses TRBV28 with TRBJ2-1; D is unresolved. This CDR3 has 13 amino acids. From germline, CDR1 is MDHEN and CDR2 SYDVKM. V lost 2 bases to trimming and J lost 9 bases, with 11 bases between them. The CDR3 DNA reads TGTGCCAGCAGTTTAACTAAGGAGTCTGAGCAGTTCTTC. It yields the protein CASSLTKESEQFF.

This clone was recorded only once. The gene calls are TRBV28 and TRBJ1-5; 7 bases are shared with TRBD1. The germline gives CDR1 MDHEN, CDR2 SYDVKM. There are 15 residues in the CDR3. J gave up 5 bases and V 7 bases, and 11 bases lay outside the gene matches. The CDR3 protein is CASTSHGTDHQPQHF. The CDR3 bases are TGTGCCAGCACATCCCACGGGACAGATCATCAGCCCCAGCATTTT.